These 11 T cell receptor beta chains were sequenced from one sample in a study of beta chain features in type 1 diabetes. The isolated RNA, all of it, was reverse transcribed, so expressed TCRB transcripts were what got sequenced. Repertoires were generated with immunoSEQ multiplex PCR, while TCRdb's copy carries only in-frame clones and drops some. The profile covers around 300,000 clones, with approximately 10% appearing a single time and 0.015% to 0.02% taken by the ten largest. Sequencing input: naive CD4+ T cells from blood. These receptor sequences come from a woman aged 30 to 39 in good health.

The gene calls are TRBV9 and TRBJ2-2, with TRBD1 identical over 9 bases. Unmatched junction bases numbered 3, after V lost 2 bases and J lost 1 base. The CDR3 totals 16 residues. Germline CDR1 is SGDLS and CDR2 is YYNGEE. This CDR3 reads CASSVGTGRNTGELFF. The CDR3 bases are TGTGCCAGCAGCGTCGGGACAGGGAGGAACACCGGGGAGCTGTTTTTT.

This clone was seen only a few times. Other nucleotide sequences from this sample produce the same CDR3. This chain joins TRBV5-4 and TRBJ2-1; 9 bases align to TRBD1. The CDR3 consists of 15 residues. CDR1 SGHNT and CDR2 YYREEE come from the germline V gene (reference sequence). Trimming cost V 4 bases and J 0 bases; bases outside gene matches: 2. The CDR3 loop reads CASSLDRGSYNEQFF. Here the CDR3 DNA reads TGTGCCAGCAGCCTGGACAGGGGCTCCTACAATGAGCAGTTCTTC.

The chain couples TRBV7-3 to TRBJ1-1, with D perhaps TRBD1 (6 bases). Trimming pared 0 bases from V and 0 bases from J, leaving 14 bases between. Germline CDR1 SGHTA, CDR2 FQGTGA. The CDR3 totals 17 residues. Here the CDR3 DNA reads TGTGCCAGCAGCTTAACAGGAACAGGGAACGTGAACACTGAAGCTTTCTTT. Translated, it gives CASSLTGTGNVNTEAFF.

This clone turned up a few times. The V and J genes are TRBV6-5 and TRBJ1-3; 7 bases are shared with TRBD1. Per the germline V gene, CDR1 is MNHEY and CDR2 is SVGAGI. The CDR3 has 14 amino acids. The junction had 2 bases not matched to a gene; V was cut back by 6 bases and J by 0 bases. CDR3 residues: CASSGDSSGNTIYF. CDR3 bases: TGTGCCAGCAGCGGGGACAGCTCTGGAAACACCATATATTTT.

This clone was detected a few times. The chain carries TRBV27 and TRBJ2-7; the match to TRBD2 covers 11 bases. The CDR3 loop spans 16 amino acids. V lost 4 bases to trimming and J lost 3 bases; unmatched junction nucleotides: 8. Per germline, CDR1 MNHEY and CDR2 SMNVEV (reference sequence). CDR3 nucleotides: TGTGCCAGCAGTTCCTCCGGGACTAGCGGAGACTACGAGCAGTACTTC. Translation: CASSSSGTSGDYEQYF.

The chain joins TRBV10-3 to TRBJ1-1; a possible D gene is TRBD1 (5 bases). The CDR3 loop spans 11 amino acids. Germline assignment: CDR1 ENHRY and CDR2 SYGVKD. Deletions cut 6 bases from V and 5 bases from J, with 7 bases between. CDR3 nucleotides: TGTGCCATCAGGCGGGGGACTGAAGCTTTCTTT. Amino acid sequence: CAIRRGTEAFF.

This rearrangement joins TRBV6-5 to TRBJ2-3; the D gene is possibly TRBD1 (6 bases). This CDR3 region has 14 residues. The V end lost 9 bases, the J end lost 0 bases, and 13 bases lay between the germline ends. Per germline, CDR1 MNHEY and CDR2 SVGAGI. The CDR3 DNA is TGTGCCAGTAAACAGGGCGCTAGCACAGATACGCAGTATTTT. Protein sequence: CASKQGASTDTQYF.

The V gene is TRBV6-1, the J gene TRBJ2-7, with TRBD2 matching over 8 bases. The CDR3 contains 14 residues. Losses at the gene ends were 1 base for V and 7 bases for J; bases not matched to a gene: 6. Germline V lookup: CDR1 MNHNS, CDR2 SASEGT. The CDR3 protein is CASSEVRREEEQYF. The CDR3 nucleotides read TGTGCCAGCAGTGAAGTTCGGCGGGAGGAAGAGCAGTACTTC.

This clone was picked up a small number of times. The gene calls are TRBV4-3 and TRBJ2-2; 8 bases line up with TRBD2. The germline V gene encodes CDR1 LGHNA and CDR2 YSLEER. The CDR3 length is 16 residues. J gave up 2 bases and V 0 bases, and 2 bases lay outside the gene matches. As DNA, the CDR3 is TGCGCCAGCAGCCAAGAGATAGCGGGAAACACCGGGGAGCTGTTTTTT. This encodes CASSQEIAGNTGELFF.

In DNA, the CDR3 is TGTGCCAGCAGGCCCTTAGCCGCCGGGGAGCTGTTTTTT. It is translated as CASRPLAAGELFF. The chain couples TRBV13 to TRBJ2-2, with D unresolved. Germline assignment: CDR1 PRHDT and CDR2 FYEKMQ (reference sequence). With 6 bases removed from V and 6 bases from J, the gap between germline ends came to 11 bases. This CDR3 spans 13 amino acids.

The CDR3 loop reads CASSLTGTSGPYEQYF. The CDR3 bases are TGTGCCAGCAGCCTTACCGGGACTAGCGGGCCCTACGAGCAGTACTTC. V usage is TRBV7-2 and J usage is TRBJ2-7, with 12 bases fitting TRBD2. Germline loops: CDR1 SGHTA, CDR2 FQGNSA. V lost 5 bases, J lost 2 bases, and 7 bases stayed unmatched. This CDR3 has 16 amino acids.